The next 9 T cell receptor beta chains were all read from a single sample in a study of T cell changes during pregnancy in multiple sclerosis. The table came from immunoSEQ multiplex PCR; TCRdb's copy has only in-frame clones and leaves some out. The sample includes 49,000 or so clones, around nine tenths of them seen just once. The source material was CD4+ T cells from peripheral blood mononuclear cells, sampled in the second trimester of pregnancy. The source of these receptors is a female donor in good health, enrolled as a control in a pregnancy study.

The chain is built from TRBV4-2 and TRBJ1-6; TRBD1 agrees at 7 bases. The germline V gene encodes CDR1 LGHNA and CDR2 YNFKEQ. There are 16 residues in the CDR3. The V gene end was trimmed by 5 bases and the J gene end by 6 bases; junction bases not matched to a gene: 10. CDR3 sequence: CASSLDRRTLNSPLHF. The CDR3, as DNA: TGTGCCAGCAGCTTGGACAGGAGGACTCTTAATTCACCCCTCCACTTT.

The chain has TRBV7-9 and TRBJ2-1; D is perhaps TRBD2 (5 bases). V lost 5 bases and J 5 bases, leaving 7 bases between the germline ends. The germline gives CDR1 SEHNR, CDR2 FQNEAQ (reference sequence). CDR3 size: 12 residues. CDR3 in DNA: TGTGCCAGCAGCCCGGGGAACAATGAGCAGTTCTTC. Encoded protein: CASSPGNNEQFF.

This clone came up once. The chain employs TRBV11-3 and TRBJ1-2; D not resolved. The CDR3 covers 13 residues. Trimming pared 3 bases from V and 4 bases from J, leaving 9 bases between. Germline V gives CDR1 SGHNT, CDR2 YENEEA. CDR3 region: CASSFDTSYGYTF. The CDR3 coding sequence is TGTGCCAGCAGCTTCGACACTTCCTATGGCTACACCTTC.

This clone has just a few counts. The gene calls are TRBV11-3 and TRBJ2-7, with D possibly TRBD2 on 7 matching bases. The germline V gene encodes CDR1 SGHNT and CDR2 YENEEA. Trimming removed 5 bases from V and 4 bases from J, with 18 bases in between. The CDR3 length is 15 residues. The DNA of the CDR3 is TGTGCCAGCAGCCCTAGGTTGGGGGGGCAGTACGAGCAGTACTTC. Translation gives CASSPRLGGQYEQYF.

The rearrangement joins TRBV7-2 to TRBJ2-7; 9 positions agree with TRBD2. The length of the CDR3 is 15 residues. Per the germline V gene, CDR1 is SGHTA and CDR2 is FQGNSA. V lost 1 base, J lost 6 bases, and 7 bases stayed unmatched. CDR3: CASSLDGGGAGEQYF. Written as DNA, the CDR3 is TGTGCCAGCAGCTTAGATGGCGGGGGGGCCGGCGAGCAGTACTTC.

The chain links TRBV7-2 to TRBJ2-3, with 7 bases that match TRBD2. J lost 0 bases, V lost 4 bases, and 4 bases had no gene match. Germline V lookup: CDR1 SGHTA, CDR2 FQGNSA. This CDR3 comprises 15 residues. The CDR3 coding sequence is TGTGCCAGCAGCTCCCGGGGGGACAGCACAGATACGCAGTATTTT. This sequence encodes CASSSRGDSTDTQYF.

CDR3 in DNA: TGTGCCAGCAGCTTAAGCGGTCAGGGGAATGAGCAGTTCTTC. This translates into CASSLSGQGNEQFF. The chain is built from TRBV7-3 and TRBJ2-1; a possible D gene is TRBD1 (6 bases). Germline loops: CDR1 SGHTA, CDR2 FQGTGA. Trimming left V 1 base short and J 7 bases short, with 11 bases between. The CDR3 covers 14 residues.

The V and J genes are TRBV5-4 and TRBJ1-2, with 10 bases that match TRBD1. The germline CDR1 and CDR2 sequences are SGHNT and YYREEE (reference sequence). V was clipped by 0 bases and J by 2 bases; unmatched bases: 4. This CDR3 region has 16 residues. The CDR3 reads CASSLAGTGDNYGYTF. The DNA for the CDR3 is TGTGCCAGCAGCTTGGCCGGGACAGGGGACAACTATGGCTACACCTTC.

The chain joins TRBV5-1 to TRBJ1-2; D remains unclear. The V and J ends lost 3 bases and 4 bases respectively, with 16 bases between them. The CDR3 runs 15 residues. Germline V gene lookup returns CDR1 SGHRS and CDR2 YFSETQ. In nucleotides, the CDR3 is TGCGCCAGCAGCTCCCAGTGGGGAGCTGGCTATGGCTACACCTTC. This sequence encodes CASSSQWGAGYGYTF.